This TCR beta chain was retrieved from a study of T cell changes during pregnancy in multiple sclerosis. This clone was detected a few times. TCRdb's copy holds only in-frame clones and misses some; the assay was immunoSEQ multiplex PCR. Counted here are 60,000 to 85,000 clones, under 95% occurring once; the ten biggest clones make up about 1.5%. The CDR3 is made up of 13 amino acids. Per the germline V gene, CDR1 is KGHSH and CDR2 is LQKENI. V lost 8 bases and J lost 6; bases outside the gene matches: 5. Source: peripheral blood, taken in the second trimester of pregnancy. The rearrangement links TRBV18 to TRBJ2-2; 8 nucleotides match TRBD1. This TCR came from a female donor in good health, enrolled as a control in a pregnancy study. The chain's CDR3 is CASEDRVPGELFF. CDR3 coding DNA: TGTGCCAGCGAGGACAGGGTCCCCGGGGAGCTGTTTTTT.